These T cell receptor beta chains were read from a single sample in a study of blood T cell repertoires in COVID-19. Repertoires were generated with immunoSEQ multiplex PCR, while TCRdb's copy carries only in-frame clones and drops some. The table records around 190,000 clones, more than 70% of them present only once. The source material was peripheral blood. The source is a human donor in a cohort sampled during active COVID-19. The CDR3 runs from the conserved cysteine through the conserved F or W. The order of the fields is V gene, D gene, J gene, clone size, CDR3 length, CDR3 protein, CDR3 DNA. The D gene is left open where the match is weak. The size of a clone is reported for some rows only, either as once, few or many, or as a class for expanded clones.

V gene: TRBV3-1/TRBV3-2; D gene: TRBD1; J gene: TRBJ1-6; clone size: NA; CDR3 length: 16; CDR3 protein: CASSLDPTGYNSPLHF; CDR3 DNA: TGTGCCAGCAGCCTCGATCCGACAGGGTATAATTCACCCCTCCACTTT
V gene: TRBV29-1; D gene: TRBD1; J gene: TRBJ1-2; clone size: NA; CDR3 length: 15; CDR3 protein: CSAGSGTGIYYGYTF; CDR3 DNA: TGCAGCGCTGGGTCCGGGACAGGTATATACTATGGCTACACCTTC
V gene: TRBV5-1; D gene: TRBD1; J gene: TRBJ2-1; clone size: NA; CDR3 length: 15; CDR3 protein: CASSLAGGQGNEQFF; CDR3 DNA: TGCGCCAGCAGCTTGGCAGGGGGTCAGGGCAATGAGCAGTTCTTC
V gene: TRBV11-2; D gene: NA; J gene: TRBJ1-4; clone size: NA; CDR3 length: 16; CDR3 protein: CASSLPYSETNEKLFF; CDR3 DNA: TGTGCCAGCAGCTTACCCTATTCGGAGACTAATGAAAAACTGTTTTTT
V gene: TRBV6-2/TRBV6-3; D gene: TRBD2; J gene: TRBJ2-1; clone size: NA; CDR3 length: 16; CDR3 protein: CASSGLAGGPYNEQFF; CDR3 DNA: TGTGCCAGCAGTGGACTAGCGGGAGGGCCGTACAATGAGCAGTTCTTC
V gene: TRBV30; D gene: NA; J gene: TRBJ1-4; clone size: NA; CDR3 length: 14; CDR3 protein: CAWSLYGGYGKLFF; CDR3 DNA: TGTGCCTGGAGTTTATACGGGGGGTATGGTAAACTGTTTTTT
V gene: TRBV2; D gene: NA; J gene: TRBJ1-5; clone size: NA; CDR3 length: 15; CDR3 protein: CASRERGYSNQPQHF; CDR3 DNA: TGTGCCAGCAGGGAGCGCGGGTATAGCAATCAGCCCCAGCATTTT
V gene: TRBV5-1; D gene: TRBD2; J gene: TRBJ2-3; clone size: NA; CDR3 length: 16; CDR3 protein: CASSLAVSGSTDTQYF; CDR3 DNA: TGCGCCAGCAGCTTGGCCGTTAGCGGGAGCACAGATACGCAGTATTTT
V gene: TRBV5-1; D gene: TRBD1; J gene: TRBJ2-3; clone size: NA; CDR3 length: 15; CDR3 protein: CASSQGQELTDTQYF; CDR3 DNA: TGCGCCAGCAGTCAGGGACAGGAACTAACAGATACGCAGTATTTT
V gene: TRBV7-8; D gene: NA; J gene: TRBJ2-7; clone size: NA; CDR3 length: 20; CDR3 protein: CASSRSYPDPNRFGSSEQYF; CDR3 DNA: TGTGCCAGCAGCCGGAGCTACCCCGACCCTAACAGATTCGGAAGTTCTGAGCAGTACTTC
V gene: TRBV27; D gene: NA; J gene: TRBJ1-1; clone size: NA; CDR3 length: 14; CDR3 protein: CASSPWGGGTEAFF; CDR3 DNA: TGTGCCAGCAGCCCGTGGGGGGGTGGAACTGAAGCTTTCTTT
V gene: TRBV19; D gene: TRBD1; J gene: TRBJ2-1; clone size: NA; CDR3 length: 15; CDR3 protein: CASSIRNRGRGEQFF; CDR3 DNA: TGTGCCAGTAGTATAAGGAACAGGGGGCGAGGTGAGCAGTTCTTC
V gene: TRBV28; D gene: TRBD1; J gene: TRBJ1-1; clone size: few; CDR3 length: 12; CDR3 protein: CASKQGAAEAFF; CDR3 DNA: TGTGCCAGCAAACAGGGGGCCGCTGAAGCTTTCTTT
V gene: TRBV27; D gene: NA; J gene: TRBJ2-2; clone size: NA; CDR3 length: 13; CDR3 protein: CASGEWVAGELFF; CDR3 DNA: TGTGCCAGCGGGGAGTGGGTGGCCGGGGAGCTGTTTTTT
V gene: TRBV28; D gene: NA; J gene: TRBJ1-2; clone size: few; CDR3 length: 12; CDR3 protein: CASSDRLGGYTF; CDR3 DNA: TGTGCCAGCAGCGACCGACTCGGTGGCTACACCTTC
V gene: TRBV7-9; D gene: TRBD2; J gene: TRBJ2-2; clone size: NA; CDR3 length: 16; CDR3 protein: CASSFQSGGNTGELFF; CDR3 DNA: TGTGCCAGCAGCTTCCAGAGCGGGGGGAACACCGGGGAGCTGTTTTTT
V gene: TRBV7-8; D gene: TRBD2; J gene: TRBJ2-1; clone size: NA; CDR3 length: 15; CDR3 protein: CASRPPERGKDEQFF; CDR3 DNA: TGTGCCAGCAGGCCCCCCGAGCGGGGGAAGGATGAGCAGTTCTTC
V gene: TRBV12-3/TRBV12-4; D gene: NA; J gene: TRBJ2-7; clone size: NA; CDR3 length: 13; CDR3 protein: CASSYEGSYEQYF; CDR3 DNA: TGTGCCAGCAGTTACGAGGGATCCTACGAGCAGTACTTC
V gene: TRBV3-1/TRBV3-2; D gene: NA; J gene: TRBJ1-1; clone size: NA; CDR3 length: 16; CDR3 protein: CASSQAGGTVNTEAFF; CDR3 DNA: TGTGCCAGCAGCCAAGCGGGGGGTACAGTGAACACTGAAGCTTTCTTT
V gene: TRBV7-8; D gene: NA; J gene: TRBJ2-7; clone size: NA; CDR3 length: 12; CDR3 protein: CASSPSAYEQYF; CDR3 DNA: TGTGCCAGCAGCCCGTCTGCCTACGAGCAGTACTTC
V gene: TRBV13; D gene: TRBD2; J gene: TRBJ2-3; clone size: NA; CDR3 length: 16; CDR3 protein: CASSLEASGSTDTQYF; CDR3 DNA: TGTGCCAGCAGCTTAGAGGCTAGCGGTAGCACAGATACGCAGTATTTT
V gene: TRBV5-5; D gene: NA; J gene: TRBJ2-5; clone size: NA; CDR3 length: 14; CDR3 protein: CASRPSIPQETQYF; CDR3 DNA: TGTGCCAGCAGACCCTCTATCCCTCAAGAGACCCAGTACTTC
V gene: TRBV13; D gene: NA; J gene: TRBJ2-2; clone size: NA; CDR3 length: 15; CDR3 protein: CASSLGGALTGELFF; CDR3 DNA: TGTGCCAGCAGCTTAGGGGGGGCGCTTACCGGGGAGCTGTTTTTT
V gene: TRBV18; D gene: TRBD2; J gene: TRBJ2-1; clone size: NA; CDR3 length: 14; CDR3 protein: CASSPRAGGAEQFF; CDR3 DNA: TGTGCCAGCTCACCACGGGCGGGAGGAGCTGAGCAGTTCTTC
V gene: TRBV18; D gene: NA; J gene: TRBJ2-4; clone size: NA; CDR3 length: 18; CDR3 protein: CASSPALKSSDFLDIQYF; CDR3 DNA: TGTGCCAGCTCACCCGCTTTAAAGTCTAGCGATTTTCTGGACATTCAGTACTTC
V gene: TRBV3-1/TRBV3-2; D gene: TRBD2; J gene: TRBJ2-5; clone size: NA; CDR3 length: 15; CDR3 protein: CASSPQRGARGTQYF; CDR3 DNA: TGTGCCAGCAGCCCCCAGCGGGGGGCAAGAGGGACCCAGTACTTC
V gene: TRBV7-7; D gene: TRBD1; J gene: TRBJ2-1; clone size: NA; CDR3 length: 16; CDR3 protein: CASSPLPGQGSNEQFF; CDR3 DNA: TGTGCTAGCAGCCCTTTACCGGGACAGGGGAGCAATGAGCAGTTCTTC
V gene: TRBV15; D gene: NA; J gene: TRBJ1-4; clone size: NA; CDR3 length: 13; CDR3 protein: CATSKQGFEKLFF; CDR3 DNA: TGTGCCACCAGCAAACAGGGATTCGAAAAACTGTTTTTT
V gene: TRBV7-2; D gene: NA; J gene: TRBJ1-1; clone size: NA; CDR3 length: 12; CDR3 protein: CASSFSNTEAFF; CDR3 DNA: TGTGCCAGCAGCTTCTCGAACACTGAAGCTTTCTTT
V gene: TRBV2; D gene: NA; J gene: TRBJ2-2; clone size: NA; CDR3 length: 15; CDR3 protein: CASSFQGLNTGELFF; CDR3 DNA: TGTGCCAGCAGTTTCCAGGGACTGAACACCGGGGAGCTGTTTTTT
V gene: TRBV2; D gene: TRBD2; J gene: TRBJ2-1; clone size: once; CDR3 length: 14; CDR3 protein: CASRPGGPGNEQFF; CDR3 DNA: TGTGCCAGCAGACCGGGGGGGCCCGGCAATGAGCAGTTCTTC
V gene: TRBV7-9; D gene: NA; J gene: TRBJ1-5; clone size: NA; CDR3 length: 15; CDR3 protein: CASSLGGRGFQPQHF; CDR3 DNA: TGTGCCAGCAGCCTAGGAGGCAGGGGATTTCAGCCCCAGCATTTT
V gene: TRBV19; D gene: TRBD1; J gene: TRBJ2-1; clone size: NA; CDR3 length: 14; CDR3 protein: CASAGTGGYNEQFF; CDR3 DNA: TGTGCCAGTGCAGGGACAGGAGGATACAATGAGCAGTTCTTC
V gene: TRBV3-1/TRBV3-2; D gene: TRBD2; J gene: TRBJ2-7; clone size: NA; CDR3 length: 15; CDR3 protein: CASSLTSGRGYEQYF; CDR3 DNA: TGTGCCAGCAGCCTAACTAGCGGGAGGGGTTACGAGCAGTACTTC
V gene: TRBV5-1; D gene: NA; J gene: TRBJ2-3; clone size: once; CDR3 length: 15; CDR3 protein: CASSLWGTSTDTQYF; CDR3 DNA: TGCGCCAGCAGCTTGTGGGGGACTTCCACAGATACGCAGTATTTT
V gene: TRBV7-2; D gene: NA; J gene: TRBJ2-7; clone size: NA; CDR3 length: 15; CDR3 protein: CASSLVAGPSYEQYF; CDR3 DNA: TGTGCCAGCAGCTTAGTTGCAGGGCCTTCGTACGAGCAGTACTTC
V gene: TRBV28; D gene: NA; J gene: TRBJ2-3; clone size: NA; CDR3 length: 16; CDR3 protein: CASSLNSLGGTDTQYF; CDR3 DNA: TGTGCCAGCAGTTTAAATAGTCTGGGAGGCACAGATACGCAGTATTTT
V gene: TRBV7-2; D gene: TRBD2; J gene: TRBJ2-1; clone size: NA; CDR3 length: 16; CDR3 protein: CASSFTGGRGYNEQFF; CDR3 DNA: TGTGCCAGCAGCTTTACGGGGGGTCGTGGTTACAATGAGCAGTTCTTC
V gene: TRBV27; D gene: NA; J gene: TRBJ1-1; clone size: NA; CDR3 length: 13; CDR3 protein: CASAYRRNTEAFF; CDR3 DNA: TGTGCCAGCGCGTACAGACGGAACACTGAAGCTTTCTTT
V gene: TRBV2; D gene: TRBD1; J gene: TRBJ2-1; clone size: NA; CDR3 length: 15; CDR3 protein: CASREDRGSHNEQFF; CDR3 DNA: TGTGCCAGCAGGGAGGACAGGGGGTCCCACAATGAGCAGTTCTTC
V gene: TRBV7-2; D gene: NA; J gene: TRBJ2-7; clone size: NA; CDR3 length: 13; CDR3 protein: CASSLEQPYEQYF; CDR3 DNA: TGTGCCAGCAGCTTAGAACAGCCCTACGAGCAGTACTTC
V gene: TRBV20-1; D gene: NA; J gene: TRBJ1-1; clone size: NA; CDR3 length: 11; CDR3 protein: CSAREGTEAFF; CDR3 DNA: TGCAGTGCTAGGGAGGGTACTGAAGCTTTCTTT
V gene: TRBV5-1; D gene: TRBD1; J gene: TRBJ1-2; clone size: NA; CDR3 length: 15; CDR3 protein: CASSLPLRQGDGYTF; CDR3 DNA: TGCGCCAGCAGCTTGCCCCTCCGACAGGGAGATGGCTACACCTTC
V gene: TRBV7-2; D gene: NA; J gene: TRBJ1-6; clone size: NA; CDR3 length: 14; CDR3 protein: CASSRRSYNSPLHF; CDR3 DNA: TGTGCCAGCAGCCGCCGGTCGTACAATTCACCCCTCCACTTT
V gene: TRBV6-2/TRBV6-3; D gene: NA; J gene: TRBJ1-2; clone size: NA; CDR3 length: 11; CDR3 protein: CASSSRYGYTF; CDR3 DNA: TGTGCCAGCAGTTCCAGATATGGCTACACCTTC
V gene: TRBV6-2/TRBV6-3; D gene: NA; J gene: TRBJ1-1; clone size: NA; CDR3 length: 16; CDR3 protein: CASSYSSRGGNTEAFF; CDR3 DNA: TGTGCCAGCAGTTACTCGAGCAGGGGCGGTAACACTGAAGCTTTCTTT
V gene: TRBV4-3; D gene: NA; J gene: TRBJ2-3; clone size: NA; CDR3 length: 16; CDR3 protein: CASSQSGQIATDTQYF; CDR3 DNA: TGCGCCAGCAGCCAGAGCGGCCAGATTGCGACAGATACGCAGTATTTT
V gene: TRBV18; D gene: TRBD1; J gene: TRBJ1-3; clone size: NA; CDR3 length: 16; CDR3 protein: CASSREQGAAGNTIYF; CDR3 DNA: TGTGCCAGCTCACGAGAGCAGGGGGCGGCTGGAAACACCATATATTTT
V gene: TRBV5-4; D gene: NA; J gene: TRBJ2-7; clone size: NA; CDR3 length: 13; CDR3 protein: CASSFTQSYEQYF; CDR3 DNA: TGTGCCAGCAGCTTTACACAATCCTACGAGCAGTACTTC
V gene: TRBV12-3/TRBV12-4; D gene: NA; J gene: TRBJ2-5; clone size: NA; CDR3 length: 13; CDR3 protein: CASSSGVPETQYF; CDR3 DNA: TGTGCCAGCTCCTCCGGTGTACCGGAGACCCAGTACTTC